Listed below are T cell receptor beta chains from one sample, sequenced in a study of cytomegalovirus exposure and HLA in healthy donors. Assay: immunoSEQ multiplex PCR; the TCRdb copy retains only in-frame clones and omits some. The sample has about 180,000 clones, about 80% seen once. The sample was PBMCs. The receptors originated from a woman in her twenties or thirties in good health and CMV-seronegative. CDR3s include the opening cysteine and the closing phenylalanine or tryptophan. A D gene is named only where the DNA matches it firmly. Size values are once, few and many counts, or a class for expanded clones, and some rows have none.

>TRBJ1-5|once|-|TRBV18
TGTGCCAGCTCACCAAAAGTGGGGGCCGATCAGCCCCAGCATTTT
CASSPKVGADQPQHF
>TRBJ2-7|-|TRBD2|TRBV7-6
TGTGCCAGCAGCTTGGGAGGGACTCTCTACGAGCAGTACTTC
CASSLGGTLYEQYF
>TRBJ1-4|few|TRBD1|TRBV2
TGTGCCAGCAGCCGGGACAGCAATGAAAAACTGTTTTTT
CASSRDSNEKLFF
>TRBJ2-1|few|TRBD1|TRBV2
TGTGCCAGCAGCCCGGACTTAACACGGACAGGAGGACAGTTCTTC
CASSPDLTRTGGQFF
>TRBJ2-1|-|TRBD1|TRBV27
TGTGCCAGCAGTTTATCGATCGGGACAGGGGTCTACAATGAGCAGTTCTTC
CASSLSIGTGVYNEQFF
>TRBJ1-1|once|TRBD1|TRBV18
TGTGCCAGCTCCGTAGGGGGCCTGAACACTGAAGCTTTCTTT
CASSVGGLNTEAFF
>TRBJ1-1|-|TRBD1|TRBV18
TGTGCCAGCTCACTCCGGACAGGGGACACTGAAGCTTTCTTT
CASSLRTGDTEAFF
>TRBJ2-2|few|-|TRBV7-2
TGTGCCAGCAGCTTAGCGGGGGGGTGGGGGGCCACGAGGACCGGGGAGCTGTTTTTT
CASSLAGGWGATRTGELFF
>TRBJ1-6|-|TRBD1|TRBV18
TGTGCCAGCTCACCACCGGGTACAGGGGAGAATTCACCCCTCCACTTT
CASSPPGTGENSPLHF
>TRBJ1-1|-|-|TRBV19
TGTGCCAGTAGTATAGGATGGGGCAGCGACACTGAAGCTTTCTTT
CASSIGWGSDTEAFF
>TRBJ2-3|-|TRBD2|TRBV2
TGTGCCTGCGGGGGGGATATCACAGATACGCAGTATTTT
CACGGDITDTQYF
>TRBJ1-1|-|-|TRBV2
TGTGCCAGCAGTGAAATGGGGGGTCCCACTGAAGCTTTCTTT
CASSEMGGPTEAFF
>TRBJ2-3|-|TRBD1|TRBV7-2
TGTGCCAGCAGCTTTCGACAGGGTGGTTCCTCAGATACGCAGTATTTT
CASSFRQGGSSDTQYF
>TRBJ1-1|few|-|TRBV10-3
TGTGCCATCAGAGGGGGTTTGGAACGGACTGAAGCTTTCTTT
CAIRGGLERTEAFF